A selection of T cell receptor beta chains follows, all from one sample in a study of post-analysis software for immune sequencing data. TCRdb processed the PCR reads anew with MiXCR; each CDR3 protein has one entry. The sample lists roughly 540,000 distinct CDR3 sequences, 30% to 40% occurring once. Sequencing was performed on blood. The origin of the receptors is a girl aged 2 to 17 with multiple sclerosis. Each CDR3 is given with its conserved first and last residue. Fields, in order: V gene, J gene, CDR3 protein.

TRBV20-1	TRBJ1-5	CSAAQGASNQPQHF
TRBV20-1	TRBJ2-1	CSARRGRGGRYNEQFF
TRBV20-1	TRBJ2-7	CSAYSTSGGPYEQYF
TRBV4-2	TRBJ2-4	CASSQMDSSNPNIQYF
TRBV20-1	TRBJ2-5	CSAWAQIGLARETQYF
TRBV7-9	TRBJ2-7	CASSPRGRAEEEQYF
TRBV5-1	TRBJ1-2	CASSIHPGQGGGYTF
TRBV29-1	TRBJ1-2	CSVDDGYGYGYTF
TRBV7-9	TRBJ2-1	CASSFSSGARNEQFF
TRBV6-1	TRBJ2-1	CASSVTGAQPSYEQFF
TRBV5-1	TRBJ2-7	CASSLGSGGGEQYF
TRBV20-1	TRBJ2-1	CSARGSDRSYNEQFF
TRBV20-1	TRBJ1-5	CSAQDSRNQPQHF
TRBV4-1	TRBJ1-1	CASSQGQVIGIAEAFF
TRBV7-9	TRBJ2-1	CASSLGHAVHNEQFF
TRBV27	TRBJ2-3	CASSPRVGSSTDTQYF
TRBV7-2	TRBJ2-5	CASSDPGTEETQYF
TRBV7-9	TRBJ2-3	CASSIRTGSITDTQYF
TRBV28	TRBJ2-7	CATGRGSDYEQYF
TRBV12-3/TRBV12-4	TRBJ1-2	CASGEQGYGYTF
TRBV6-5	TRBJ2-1	CPSSGGGGSSSYNEQVF
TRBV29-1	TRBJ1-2	CSVEQGFQGYTF
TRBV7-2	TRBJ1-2	CASSLGRGPTNYGYTF
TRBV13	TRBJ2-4	CASSLATSGKNIQYF
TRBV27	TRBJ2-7	CASSLFLGTYEQYF
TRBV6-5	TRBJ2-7	CASSYSILPAYEQYF
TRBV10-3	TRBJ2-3	CAITVRGGGDTQYF
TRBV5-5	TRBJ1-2	CASTLGDRLNYGYTF
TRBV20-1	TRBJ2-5	CSAANPQETQYF
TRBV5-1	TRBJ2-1	CASSPLAGGNEQFF
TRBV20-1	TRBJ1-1	CSARETGGSPEAFF